This entry is about one TCR beta chain. Its antigen is as yet unknown. This entry belongs to a study of T cells after yellow fever vaccination. Study context: With SMART-Seq v4 Ultra Low Input, the fractions containing low cell numbers were prepared.

Points from the study as a whole: Researchers report a weaker secondary response that nonetheless peaked faster, day 5 versus 15. The study re-detected most primary-vaccination clones after the booster (96% CD4, 80% to 90% CD8).

Template switching by 5'RACE produced TCR cDNA, adding a universal primer site and UMIs. Via MiXCR, TCRdb re-called the 5' RACE reads, giving one row per CDR3 protein. The sample holds 100,000 to 150,000 distinct CDR3 sequences, about 8.2% seen once. The origin of this receptor is a man in his late teens or twenties who received the YFV17D yellow fever vaccine. The specimen comprised CD8+ T cells sorted from PBMCs, sampled on the day of the yellow fever booster vaccination.

CDR3 residues: CAWTPEGTGTGQPQHF. CDR3 bases: TGTGCCTGGACCCCTGAAGGTACAGGGACGGGTCAGCCCCAGCATTTT. The J gene is TRBJ1-5, the V gene TRBV30; possible D gene TRBD1, 6 bases. Trimming left V 4 bases short and J 6 bases short, with 22 bases between. Looked up from germline, CDR1 is GTSNPN and CDR2 is SVGIG (reference sequence). The CDR3 runs 16 residues. Supplemented by reference TRBV30 and TRBJ1-5, the full variable domain reads SQTIHQWPATLVQPVGSPLSLECTVEGTSNPNLYWYRQAAGRGLQLLFYSVGIGQISSEVPQNLSASRPQDRQFILSSKKLLLSDSGFYLCAWTPEGTGTGQPQHFGDGTRLSIL.